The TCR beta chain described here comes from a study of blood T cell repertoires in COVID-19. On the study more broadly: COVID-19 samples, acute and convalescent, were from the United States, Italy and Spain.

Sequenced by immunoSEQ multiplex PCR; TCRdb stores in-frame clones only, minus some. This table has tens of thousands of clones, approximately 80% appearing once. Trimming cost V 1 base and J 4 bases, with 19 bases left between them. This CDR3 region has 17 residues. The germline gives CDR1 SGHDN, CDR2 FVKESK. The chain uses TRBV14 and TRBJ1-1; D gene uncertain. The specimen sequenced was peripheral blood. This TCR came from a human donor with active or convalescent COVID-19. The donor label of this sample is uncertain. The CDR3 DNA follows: TGTGCCAGCAGCCAAGTTGCAAGGGAGAGAGCGAGCACTGAAGCTTTCTTT. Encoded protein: CASSQVARERASTEAFF.